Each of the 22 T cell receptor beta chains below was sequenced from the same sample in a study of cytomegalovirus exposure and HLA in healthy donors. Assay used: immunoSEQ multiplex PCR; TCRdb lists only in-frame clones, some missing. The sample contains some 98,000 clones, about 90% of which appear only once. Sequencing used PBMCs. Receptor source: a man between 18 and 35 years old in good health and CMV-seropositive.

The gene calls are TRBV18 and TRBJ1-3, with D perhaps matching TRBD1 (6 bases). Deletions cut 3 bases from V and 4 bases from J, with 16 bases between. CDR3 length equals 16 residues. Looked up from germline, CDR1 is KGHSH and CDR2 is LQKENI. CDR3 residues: CASSPPSGTTGNTIYF. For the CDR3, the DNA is TGTGCCAGCTCACCCCCCTCTGGGACAACAGGAAACACCATATATTTT. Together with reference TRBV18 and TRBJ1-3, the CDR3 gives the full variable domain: NAGVMQNPRHLVRRRGQEARLRCSPMKGHSHVYWYRQLPEEGLKFMVYLQKENIIDESGMPKERFSAEFPKEGPSILRIQQVVRGDSAAYFCASSPPSGTTGNTIYFGEGSWLTVV.

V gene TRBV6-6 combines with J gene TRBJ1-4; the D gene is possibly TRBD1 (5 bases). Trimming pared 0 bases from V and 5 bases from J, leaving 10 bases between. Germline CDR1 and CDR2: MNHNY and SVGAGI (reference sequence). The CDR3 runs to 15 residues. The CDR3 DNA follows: TGTGCCAGCAGTTACTCGCGACAGCCGAATGAAAAACTGTTTTTT. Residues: CASSYSRQPNEKLFF.

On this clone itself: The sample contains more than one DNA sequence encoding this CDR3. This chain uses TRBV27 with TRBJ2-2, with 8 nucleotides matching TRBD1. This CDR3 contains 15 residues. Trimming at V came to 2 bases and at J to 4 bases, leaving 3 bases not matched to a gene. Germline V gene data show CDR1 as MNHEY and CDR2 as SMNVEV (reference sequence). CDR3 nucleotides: TGTGCCAGCAGTTTACAGGGGGCGCGCACCGGGGAGCTGTTTTTT. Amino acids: CASSLQGARTGELFF.

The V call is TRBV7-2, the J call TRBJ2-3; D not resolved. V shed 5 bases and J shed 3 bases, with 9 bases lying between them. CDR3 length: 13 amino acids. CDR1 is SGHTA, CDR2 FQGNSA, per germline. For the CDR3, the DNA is TGTGCCAGCAGCCCCGTGTTTACAGATACGCAGTATTTT. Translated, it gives CASSPVFTDTQYF.

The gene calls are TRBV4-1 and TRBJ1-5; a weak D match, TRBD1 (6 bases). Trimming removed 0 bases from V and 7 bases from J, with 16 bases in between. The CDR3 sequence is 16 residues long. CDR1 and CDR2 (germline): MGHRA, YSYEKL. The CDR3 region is CASSQDSGQKGQPQHF. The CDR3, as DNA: TGCGCCAGCAGCCAAGATTCGGGACAAAAGGGCCAGCCCCAGCATTTT.

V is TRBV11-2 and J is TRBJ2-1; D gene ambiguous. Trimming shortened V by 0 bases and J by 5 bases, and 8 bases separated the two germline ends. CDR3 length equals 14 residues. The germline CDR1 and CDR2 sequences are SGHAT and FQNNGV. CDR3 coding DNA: TGTGCCAGCAGCTTAGAGCCAGAGGACAATGAGCAGTTCTTC. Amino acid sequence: CASSLEPEDNEQFF. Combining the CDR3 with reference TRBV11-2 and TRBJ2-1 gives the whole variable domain EAGVAQSPRYKIIEKRQSVAFWCNPISGHATLYWYQQILGQGPKLLIQFQNNGVVDDSQLPKDRFSAERLKGVDSTLKIQPAKLEDSAVYLCASSLEPEDNEQFFGPGTRLTVL.

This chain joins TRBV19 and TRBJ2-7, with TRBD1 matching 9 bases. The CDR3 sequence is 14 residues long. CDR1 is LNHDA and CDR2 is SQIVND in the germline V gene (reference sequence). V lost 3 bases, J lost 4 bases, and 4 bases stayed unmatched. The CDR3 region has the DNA TGTGCCAGTAGTATGCCTGGACAGGGGTACGAGCAGTACTTC. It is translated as CASSMPGQGYEQYF.

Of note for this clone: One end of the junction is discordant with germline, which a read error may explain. The CDR3: CASILAGGPLSYNEQFF. Written as DNA, the CDR3 is TGTGCCAGCATTTTAGCGGGAGGGCCTTTATCCTACAATGAGCAGTTCTTC. V and J are TRBV28 and TRBJ2-1; 11 nucleotides match TRBD2. The CDR3 loop spans 17 amino acids. Germline CDR1 and CDR2: MDHEN and SYDVKM.

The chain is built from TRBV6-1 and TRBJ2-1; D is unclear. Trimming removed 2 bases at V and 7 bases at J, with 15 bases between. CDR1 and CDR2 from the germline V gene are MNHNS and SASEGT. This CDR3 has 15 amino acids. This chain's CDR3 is CASSEQWATINEQFF. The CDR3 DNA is TGTGCCAGCAGTGAACAGTGGGCGACCATAAATGAGCAGTTCTTC.

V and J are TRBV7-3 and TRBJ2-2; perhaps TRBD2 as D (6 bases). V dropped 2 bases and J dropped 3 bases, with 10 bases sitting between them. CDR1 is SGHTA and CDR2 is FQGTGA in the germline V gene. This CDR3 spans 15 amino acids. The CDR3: CASSLYGGDTGELFF. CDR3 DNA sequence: TGTGCCAGCAGCTTATACGGGGGTGACACCGGGGAGCTGTTTTTT.

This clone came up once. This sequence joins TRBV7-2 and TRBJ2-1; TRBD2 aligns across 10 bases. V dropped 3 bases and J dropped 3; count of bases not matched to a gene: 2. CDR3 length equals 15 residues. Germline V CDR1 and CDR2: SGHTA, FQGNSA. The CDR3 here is CASSFRTSGYNEQFF. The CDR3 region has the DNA TGTGCCAGCAGCTTCCGGACTAGCGGCTACAATGAGCAGTTCTTC.

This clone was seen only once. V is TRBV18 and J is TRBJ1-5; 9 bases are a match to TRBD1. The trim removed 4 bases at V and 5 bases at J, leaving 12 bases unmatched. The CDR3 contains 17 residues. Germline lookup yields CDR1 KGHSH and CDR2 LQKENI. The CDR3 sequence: CASSQRTGDATHQPQHF. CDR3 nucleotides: TGTGCCAGCTCACAGAGGACAGGGGACGCCACCCATCAGCCCCAGCATTTT. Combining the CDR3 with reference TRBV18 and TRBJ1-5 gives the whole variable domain NAGVMQNPRHLVRRRGQEARLRCSPMKGHSHVYWYRQLPEEGLKFMVYLQKENIIDESGMPKERFSAEFPKEGPSILRIQQVVRGDSAAYFCASSQRTGDATHQPQHFGDGTRLSIL.

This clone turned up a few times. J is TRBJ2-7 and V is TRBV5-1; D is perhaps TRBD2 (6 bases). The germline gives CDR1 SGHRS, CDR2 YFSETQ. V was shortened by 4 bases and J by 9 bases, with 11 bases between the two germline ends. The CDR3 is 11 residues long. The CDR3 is CASSAGTSQYF. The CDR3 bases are TGCGCCAGCAGCGCCGGGACTTCGCAGTACTTC.

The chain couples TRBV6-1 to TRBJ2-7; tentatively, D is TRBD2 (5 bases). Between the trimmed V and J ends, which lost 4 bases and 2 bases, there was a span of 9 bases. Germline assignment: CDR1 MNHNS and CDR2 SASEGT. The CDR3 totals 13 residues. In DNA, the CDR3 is TGTGCCAGCAGTGGGACTGATACCTACGAGCAGTACTTC. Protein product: CASSGTDTYEQYF.

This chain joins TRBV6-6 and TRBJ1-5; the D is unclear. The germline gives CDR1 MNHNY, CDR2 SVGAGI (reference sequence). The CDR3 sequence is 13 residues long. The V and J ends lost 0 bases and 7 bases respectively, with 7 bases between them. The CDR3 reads CASSYSRAQPQHF. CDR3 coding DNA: TGTGCCAGCAGTTACTCGAGAGCGCAGCCCCAGCATTTT.

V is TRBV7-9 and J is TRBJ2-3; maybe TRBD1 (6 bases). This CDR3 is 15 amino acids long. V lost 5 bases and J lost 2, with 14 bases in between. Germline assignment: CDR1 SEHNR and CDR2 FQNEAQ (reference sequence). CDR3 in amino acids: CASSSYRVHTDTQYF. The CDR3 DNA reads TGTGCCAGCAGCAGCTACAGGGTTCACACAGATACGCAGTATTTT.

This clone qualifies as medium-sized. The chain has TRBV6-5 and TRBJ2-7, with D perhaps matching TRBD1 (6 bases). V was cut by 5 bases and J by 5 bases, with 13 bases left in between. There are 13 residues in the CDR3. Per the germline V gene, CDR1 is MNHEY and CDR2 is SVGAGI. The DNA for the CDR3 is TGTGCCAGCAGTACAGGGTTTTTTGACGAGCAGTACTTC. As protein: CASSTGFFDEQYF.

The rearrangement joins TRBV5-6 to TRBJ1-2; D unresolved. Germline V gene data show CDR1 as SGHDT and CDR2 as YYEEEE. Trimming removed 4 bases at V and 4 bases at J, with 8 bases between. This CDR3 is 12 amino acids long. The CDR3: CASSRWSYGYTF. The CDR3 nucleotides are TGTGCCAGCAGCCGCTGGAGCTATGGCTACACCTTC.

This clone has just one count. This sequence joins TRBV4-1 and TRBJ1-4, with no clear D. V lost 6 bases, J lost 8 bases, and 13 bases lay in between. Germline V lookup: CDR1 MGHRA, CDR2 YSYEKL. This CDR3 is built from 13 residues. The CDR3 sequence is CASRGPEGEKLFF. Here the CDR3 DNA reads TGCGCCAGCAGAGGGCCCGAGGGAGAAAAACTGTTTTTT.

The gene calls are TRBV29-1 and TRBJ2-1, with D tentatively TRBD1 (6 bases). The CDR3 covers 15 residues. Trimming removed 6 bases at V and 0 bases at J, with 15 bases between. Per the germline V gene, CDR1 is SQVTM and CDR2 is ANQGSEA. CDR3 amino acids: CSVIGTPPSYNEQFF. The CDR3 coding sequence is TGCAGCGTAATCGGGACACCGCCCTCCTACAATGAGCAGTTCTTC.

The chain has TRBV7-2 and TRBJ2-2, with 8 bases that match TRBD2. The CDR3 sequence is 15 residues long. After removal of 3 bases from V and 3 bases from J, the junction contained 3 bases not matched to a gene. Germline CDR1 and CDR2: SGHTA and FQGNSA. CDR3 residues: CASSLSLADTGELFF. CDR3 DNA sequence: TGTGCCAGCAGCTTGTCACTAGCGGACACCGGGGAGCTGTTTTTT.

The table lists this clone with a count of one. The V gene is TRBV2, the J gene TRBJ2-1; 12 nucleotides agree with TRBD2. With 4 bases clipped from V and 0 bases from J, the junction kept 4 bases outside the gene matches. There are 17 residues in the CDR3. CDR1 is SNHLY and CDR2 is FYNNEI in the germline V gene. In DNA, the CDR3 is TGTGCCAGCAGTGGGACTAGCGGGAAGAGCTCCTACAATGAGCAGTTCTTC. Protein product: CASSGTSGKSSYNEQFF.